The next 17 T cell receptor beta chains were all read from a single sample in a study of TIL therapy for anti-PD-1-resistant metastatic lung cancer. The libraries were made with immunoSEQ v3. TCRdb's table, derived via immunoSEQ multiplex PCR, lists solely in-frame clones and lacks some. This sample yields just over 45,000 clones, of which roughly 85% are seen a single time; over 13% belongs to the top ten. Time point: pre-treatment sample, taken before nivolumab and TIL therapy. The source material was blood, sampled at baseline. Receptors were obtained from a man between 70 and 80 years old with non-small cell lung cancer.

This clone was found once. This chain joins TRBV27 and TRBJ2-1; the D gene is possibly TRBD2 (6 bases). Between the trimmed V and J ends, which lost 0 bases and 5 bases, there was a span of 17 bases. The CDR3 length is 17 residues. Germline V gene data show CDR1 as MNHEY and CDR2 as SMNVEV (reference sequence). The CDR3 nucleotides are TGTGCCAGCAGTTTATCAAGAAGGAGCGGGTATAACAATGAGCAGTTCTTC. Its protein product is CASSLSRRSGYNNEQFF.

In DNA, the CDR3 is TGTGCCAGCAGCTCCTCCACCGGGGAGCTGTTTTTT. It translates to CASSSSTGELFF. The chain has TRBV7-3 and TRBJ2-2, with D uncertain. The CDR3 sequence is 12 residues long. The V end was cut by 4 bases, the J end by 4 bases, with 4 bases between. Looked up from germline, CDR1 is SGHTA and CDR2 is FQGTGA.

The chain has TRBV7-9 and TRBJ1-4; D gene unclear. The CDR3 consists of 15 residues. From germline, CDR1 is SEHNR and CDR2 FQNEAQ (reference sequence). Between the trimmed V and J ends, which lost 1 base and 0 bases, there was a span of 6 bases. In DNA, the CDR3 is TGTGCCAGCAGCTTAGAGGGAACAACTAATGAAAAACTGTTTTTT. Amino acids: CASSLEGTTNEKLFF.

The gene calls are TRBV11-2 and TRBJ1-6; D call uncertain. CDR3 length: 12 amino acids. In germline, CDR1 is SGHAT, CDR2 FQNNGV. V was clipped by 1 base and J by 10 bases, with 5 bases between them. The CDR3, as DNA: TGTGCCAGCAGCTTAGCTATGTCACCCCTCCACTTT. It translates to CASSLAMSPLHF.

The V call is TRBV7-9, the J call TRBJ1-2; D possibly corresponds to TRBD1 (6 bases). The V end was cut by 1 base, the J end by 6 bases, with 15 bases between. There are 15 residues in the CDR3. Germline CDR1 reads SEHNR; CDR2 reads FQNEAQ (reference sequence). CDR3: CASSLDLQGRDGYTF. The DNA of the CDR3 is TGTGCCAGCAGCTTAGATTTACAGGGAAGAGATGGCTACACCTTC.

V is TRBV7-9 and J is TRBJ1-4; D gene ambiguous. Between the trimmed V and J ends, which lost 7 bases and 5 bases, there was a span of 14 bases. The V gene's germline CDR1 is SEHNR and CDR2 FQNEAQ (reference sequence). The CDR3 extends over 14 amino acids. CDR3 sequence reads: CASTPAIGNEKLFF. The CDR3 DNA sequence: TGTGCCAGCACCCCGGCAATTGGGAATGAAAAACTGTTTTTT.

The rearrangement joins TRBV28 to TRBJ2-5; D uncertain. This CDR3 contains 15 residues. V lost 4 bases and J 2 bases, leaving 14 bases between the germline ends. The germline V gene has CDR1 MDHEN and CDR2 SYDVKM. As DNA, the CDR3 is TGTGCCAGCAGTTGGCCGGGTTCGTTACAAGAGACCCAGTACTTC. This encodes CASSWPGSLQETQYF.

The chain links TRBV7-9 to TRBJ1-2; TRBD1 matches at 8 bases. This CDR3 region has 13 residues. V dropped 6 bases and J dropped 2; count of bases not matched to a gene: 2. Germline loops: CDR1 SEHNR, CDR2 FQNEAQ (reference sequence). CDR3 sequence reads: CASRDRGNYGYTF. The CDR3 nucleotides read TGTGCCAGCAGAGACAGGGGAAACTATGGCTACACCTTC.

The chain recombines TRBV19 with TRBJ2-3; either TRBD1 or TRBD2 may supply D (5 bases each). Trimming stripped 6 bases from V and 6 bases from J, with 13 bases between. This CDR3 spans 13 amino acids. Per germline, CDR1 LNHDA and CDR2 SQIVND (reference sequence). CDR3 in DNA: TGTGCCAGTAGAAGACAGTCGGGGGATACGCAGTATTTT. Translated: CASRRQSGDTQYF.

The chain uses TRBV14 and TRBJ2-2; D is unresolved. The ends were cut back, 0 bases at V and 4 bases at J, with 12 bases in the middle. This CDR3 is built from 16 residues. CDR1 SGHDN and CDR2 FVKESK come from the germline V gene. For the CDR3, the DNA is TGTGCCAGCAGCCAAGATTGGGCCAGGAGCACCGGGGAGCTGTTTTTT. The encoded protein is CASSQDWARSTGELFF.

The genes are TRBV6-4 and TRBJ2-3; TRBD1 matches at 9 bases. V was clipped by 4 bases and J by 1 base; unmatched bases: 0. The CDR3 contains 14 residues. Germline-derived CDR1 and CDR2 are MRHNA and SNTAGT. CDR3 sequence reads: CASSGTGGTDTQYF. Here the CDR3 DNA reads TGTGCCAGCAGTGGGACAGGGGGCACAGATACGCAGTATTTT.

In its sample, this clone was seen once. The V and J genes are TRBV6-6 and TRBJ2-3, with 14 nucleotides matching TRBD2. The length of the CDR3 is 15 residues. Germline V gene sequence: CDR1 MNHNY, CDR2 SVGAGI (reference sequence). The J segment lost 5 bases and the V segment lost 6 bases, leaving 4 bases of the junction unmatched. The CDR3 sequence: CASSPGTSGRDTQYF. In DNA, the CDR3 is TGTGCCAGCAGCCCCGGGACTAGCGGGAGAGATACGCAGTATTTT.

The rearrangement uses TRBV6-5 and TRBJ2-7; no clear D. The V gene lost 2 bases and the J gene lost 3 bases, with 8 bases spanning the gap. The CDR3 spans 13 residues. Germline loops: CDR1 MNHEY, CDR2 SVGAGI. The CDR3 sequence: CASSYGYRYEQYF. CDR3 coding DNA: TGTGCCAGCAGTTACGGCTACCGCTACGAGCAGTACTTC.

The rearrangement uses TRBV6-5 and TRBJ2-3; possible D gene TRBD1, 6 bases. The ends were cut back, 7 bases at V and 8 bases at J, with 10 bases in the middle. Germline V gene data show CDR1 as MNHEY and CDR2 as SVGAGI. The CDR3 runs to 11 residues. CDR3 DNA sequence: TGTGCCAGCAAAACACAGGGTACGCAGTATTTT. Residues: CASKTQGTQYF.

Only a few counts were recorded for this clone. The chain combines TRBV20-1 with TRBJ2-3, with TRBD1 as a possible D gene (5 bases). V was cut by 7 bases and J by 2 bases, with 7 bases left in between. CDR1 and CDR2 (germline): DFQATT, SNEGSKA (reference sequence). The CDR3 totals 11 residues. CDR3 loop: CSGQYTDTQYF. The CDR3 DNA follows: TGCAGTGGACAGTACACAGATACGCAGTATTTT.

This chain uses TRBV27 with TRBJ2-2, with D hard to call. The V gene's germline CDR1 is MNHEY and CDR2 SMNVEV (reference sequence). Trimming stripped 3 bases from V and 6 bases from J, with 8 bases between. The CDR3 sequence is 13 residues long. This CDR3 is CASSFRAPGELFF. CDR3 coding DNA: TGTGCCAGCAGTTTTAGGGCGCCCGGGGAGCTGTTTTTT.

The chain uses TRBV19 and TRBJ1-5; 7 nucleotides line up with TRBD1. The germline CDR1 and CDR2 sequences are LNHDA and SQIVND (reference sequence). V shed 6 bases and J 5 bases; nucleotides not matched to a gene: 7. The CDR3 has 14 residues. The CDR3 region is CASSRDSFYQPQHF. CDR3 sequence (DNA): TGTGCCAGTAGCCGGGACAGCTTTTATCAGCCCCAGCATTTT.